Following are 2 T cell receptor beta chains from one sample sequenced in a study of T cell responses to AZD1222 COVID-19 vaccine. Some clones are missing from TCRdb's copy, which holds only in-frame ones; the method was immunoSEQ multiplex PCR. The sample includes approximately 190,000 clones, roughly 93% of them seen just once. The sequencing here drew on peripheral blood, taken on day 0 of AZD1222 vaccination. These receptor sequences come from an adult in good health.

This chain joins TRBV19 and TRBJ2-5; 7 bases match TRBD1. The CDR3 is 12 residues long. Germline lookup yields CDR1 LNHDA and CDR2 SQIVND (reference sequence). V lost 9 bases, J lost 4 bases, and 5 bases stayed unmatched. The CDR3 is CASRGSGETQYF. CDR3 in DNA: TGTGCCAGCAGGGGGTCGGGAGAGACCCAGTACTTC.

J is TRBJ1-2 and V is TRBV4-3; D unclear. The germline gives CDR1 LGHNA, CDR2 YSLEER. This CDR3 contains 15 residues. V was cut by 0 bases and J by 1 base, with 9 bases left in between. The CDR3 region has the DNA TGCGCCAGCAGCCAAGATTCAACAGATAACTATGGCTACACCTTC. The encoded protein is CASSQDSTDNYGYTF.